This T cell receptor beta chain comes out of a study of blood T cell repertoires in COVID-19. Repertoires were generated with immunoSEQ multiplex PCR, while TCRdb's copy carries only in-frame clones and drops some. The table has more than 9,000 clones, roughly 82% seen once; the top ten hold 3% to 4.5%. Material for sequencing was peripheral blood. The TCR comes from a woman aged 55 to 70 with acute or convalescent COVID-19.

The DNA for the CDR3 is TGTGCCAGCAGCCAAGATTACGGCTACGAGCAGTACTTC. Protein: CASSQDYGYEQYF. The chain has TRBV14 and TRBJ2-7; no clear D. This CDR3 region has 13 residues. Germline V gene sequence: CDR1 SGHDN, CDR2 FVKESK. Trimming shortened V by 0 bases and J by 3 bases, and 6 bases separated the two germline ends.